The clone carrying this TCR beta chain was seen repeatedly, ten times or more. As yet, its antigen is unknown. This entry comes from a study of CD8 T cells in ankylosing spondylitis. Whole-study results and caveats: One TCR beta motif, made up of roughly eight highly homologous variants, appeared characteristic of ankylosing spondylitis blood. The authors found the disease-linked clones to be CD8+ and relatively rare in peripheral blood. Disease-associated clones were reportedly significantly overrepresented in matched ankylosing spondylitis synovial fluid.

TCRdb independently ran MiXCR on the 5' RACE reads; one entry per CDR3 protein. The sample includes 150,000 to 200,000 distinct CDR3 sequences, 15% to 20% of them seen just once. Trimming removed 5 bases at V and 5 bases at J, with 23 bases between. The germline V gene has CDR1 SGHNT and CDR2 YYREEE (reference sequence). The CDR3 has 17 residues. This TCR was sampled from a male donor under 35 with ankylosing spondylitis or in good health (not recorded which). Material: blood, either unsorted or a sorted T cell fraction (not recorded which). The chain is built from TRBV5-4 and TRBJ2-1; D gene unclear. CDR3 coding DNA: TGTGCCAGCAGTTCACCCCCCCGCGGAGACTTTAACAATGAGCAGTTCTTC. Its translation: CASSSPPRGDFNNEQFF.